This entry lists 22 T cell receptor beta chains sequenced from one sample in a study of B cell selection in AIRE deficiency. Sorted regulatory T cells were CD4-positive, CD25-high and CD127-low or negative. TCRdb's copy holds only in-frame clones and misses some; the assay was immunoSEQ multiplex PCR. Among tens of thousands of clones listed, 80% to 95% were seen once. Input material: CD4+CD25+ Tregs sorted from PBMCs. Receptor source: a human donor in good health.

This clone was counted once. The chain recombines TRBV10-1 with TRBJ2-3; D is perhaps TRBD1 or TRBD2 (6 bases each). This CDR3 has 15 amino acids. Germline values: CDR1 WNHNN, CDR2 SYGVQD (reference sequence). Trimming took off 6 bases at V and 4 bases at J, with 17 bases between the two ends. Here the CDR3 DNA reads TGCGCCAGCAGGGCCGGAGGGGGTATCGCAGATACGCAGTATTTT. Residues: CASRAGGGIADTQYF.

The chain recombines TRBV6-6 with TRBJ2-7, with no clear D. The germline V and J ends were trimmed by 4 bases and 5 bases, with 12 bases remaining between them. Germline V gives CDR1 MNHNY, CDR2 SVGAGI (reference sequence). The CDR3 has 13 amino acids. The CDR3 sequence is CASSSNGLNEQYF. The CDR3, as DNA: TGTGCCAGCAGTTCCAACGGGCTCAACGAGCAGTACTTC.

The V gene is TRBV6-6, the J gene TRBJ1-1; D is undetermined. V was cut by 10 bases and J by 11 bases, with 23 bases left in between. This CDR3 has 13 amino acids. Germline-derived CDR1 and CDR2 are MNHNY and SVGAGI (reference sequence). The CDR3: CATGIVKLEGAFF. CDR3 bases: TGTGCCACTGGCATCGTAAAGTTGGAGGGTGCTTTCTTT.

The genes are TRBV9 and TRBJ2-2; TRBD2 aligns across 7 bases. Per germline, CDR1 SGDLS and CDR2 YYNGEE. This CDR3 contains 14 residues. Trimming took 9 bases from V and 5 from J; bases not matched to a gene: 10. The CDR3 sequence: CATGRRAGTGELFF. CDR3 nucleotides: TGTGCCACCGGGAGGAGGGCGGGAACCGGGGAGCTGTTTTTT. The full variable domain, rest sourced from reference TRBV9 and TRBJ2-2, is DSGVTQTPKHLITATGQRVTLRCSPRSGDLSVYWYQQSLDQGLQFLIQYYNGEERAKGNILERFSAQQFPDLHSELNLSSLELGDSALYFCATGRRAGTGELFFGEGSRLTVL.

The gene calls are TRBV5-1 and TRBJ2-3; D gene unclear. There are 13 residues in the CDR3. Germline values: CDR1 SGHRS, CDR2 YFSETQ. V lost 0 bases, J lost 7 bases, and 9 bases lay in between. CDR3 coding DNA: TGCGCCAGCAGCTTGGGGGCCCAGAATACGCAGTATTTT. Residues: CASSLGAQNTQYF.

This chain connects TRBV29-1 to TRBJ2-1, with 8 bases fitting TRBD2. CDR1 and CDR2 (germline): SQVTM, ANQGSEA. The CDR3 totals 17 residues. Losses at the gene ends were 0 bases for V and 3 bases for J; bases not matched to a gene: 10. This CDR3 reads CSVEDRGLAPRYNEQFF. DNA of the CDR3: TGCAGCGTTGAAGATCGAGGACTAGCCCCGCGCTACAATGAGCAGTTCTTC.

The V call is TRBV14, the J call TRBJ2-3, with TRBD2 identical over 12 bases. CDR1 is SGHDN and CDR2 is FVKESK in the germline V gene. V gave up 2 bases and J gave up 0 bases; unmatched junction bases: 9. This CDR3 is 19 amino acids long. The CDR3 DNA follows: TGTGCCAGCAGCCAATTCGGCGGGACTAGCGGGTTTAGCACAGATACGCAGTATTTT. It translates to CASSQFGGTSGFSTDTQYF.

V is TRBV5-4 and J is TRBJ1-2; D may be TRBD1 (5 bases). Trimming shortened V by 0 bases and J by 1 base, and 10 bases separated the two germline ends. Germline V gene sequence: CDR1 SGHNT, CDR2 YYREEE (reference sequence). CDR3 length: 15 residues. The CDR3 protein is CASSLVSGLNYGYTF. DNA of the CDR3: TGTGCCAGCAGCTTGGTGTCAGGGCTTAACTATGGCTACACCTTC.

The chain employs TRBV19 and TRBJ1-2, with D perhaps TRBD1 (5 bases). The CDR3 extends over 15 amino acids. CDR1 is LNHDA and CDR2 is SQIVND in the germline V gene (reference sequence). V lost 6 bases and J 5 bases, leaving 19 bases between the germline ends. The CDR3 region is CASRSIHVSGYGYTF. The CDR3 nucleotides are TGTGCCAGTAGGTCCATACACGTCTCAGGGTATGGCTACACCTTC.

The gene calls are TRBV4-1 and TRBJ2-5; a possible D gene is TRBD2 (7 bases). The CDR3 covers 16 residues. V lost 1 base and J lost 1, with 13 bases in between. Germline V gene data show CDR1 as MGHRA and CDR2 as YSYEKL. CDR3 amino acids: CASSQVGGASQETQYF. CDR3 in DNA: TGCGCCAGCAGCCAAGTAGGGGGGGCGAGCCAAGAGACCCAGTACTTC.

V gene TRBV4-1 combines with J gene TRBJ1-3; unclear D gene. The ends were cut back, 2 bases at V and 0 bases at J, with 17 bases in the middle. Germline V gene lookup returns CDR1 MGHRA and CDR2 YSYEKL. The CDR3 is made up of 18 amino acids. CDR3: CASSQFETRILSGNTIYF. The CDR3 DNA follows: TGCGCCAGCAGCCAATTCGAGACGCGGATCCTCTCTGGAAACACCATATATTTT.

V usage is TRBV29-1 and J usage is TRBJ1-2; 8 positions agree with TRBD1. Losses at the gene ends were 8 bases for V and 2 bases for J; bases not matched to a gene: 4. Germline V gene sequence: CDR1 SQVTM, CDR2 ANQGSEA. This CDR3 is built from 12 residues. The CDR3 reads CSLRGPNYGYTF. In DNA, the CDR3 is TGCAGCCTCAGGGGGCCCAACTATGGCTACACCTTC.

The chain uses TRBV4-3 and TRBJ1-2, with D maybe TRBD1 (5 bases). Trimming pared 0 bases from V and 8 bases from J, leaving 10 bases between. This CDR3 spans 13 amino acids. Germline CDR1 reads LGHNA; CDR2 reads YSLEER. The CDR3 sequence: CASSQDRGDGYTF. The CDR3 DNA is TGCGCCAGCAGCCAAGATCGGGGGGACGGCTACACCTTC.

V gene TRBV18 combines with J gene TRBJ1-1; D perhaps matches TRBD1 (5 bases). Germline assignment: CDR1 KGHSH and CDR2 LQKENI. Trimming took off 5 bases at V and 1 base at J, with 8 bases between the two ends. This CDR3 is built from 13 residues. CDR3 DNA: TGTGCCAGCTCAAACAGGAAGAACACTGAAGCTTTCTTT. This encodes CASSNRKNTEAFF.

This clone occurred once. V and J are TRBV5-4 and TRBJ2-1; 9 bases are a match to TRBD2. The CDR3 extends over 15 amino acids. With 2 bases clipped from V and 6 bases from J, the junction kept 6 bases outside the gene matches. CDR1 is SGHNT, CDR2 YYREEE, per germline (reference sequence). The CDR3 sequence: CASSFWLAGRNEQFF. The CDR3 DNA reads as TGTGCCAGCAGCTTTTGGCTAGCGGGACGCAATGAGCAGTTCTTC.

The chain links TRBV10-1 to TRBJ2-3; D might be TRBD1 (5 bases). This CDR3 spans 13 amino acids. With 4 bases removed from V and 3 bases from J, the gap between germline ends came to 8 bases. Germline V gives CDR1 WNHNN, CDR2 SYGVQD (reference sequence). The CDR3 protein is CASSGTQTDTQYF. The DNA of the CDR3 is TGCGCCAGCAGTGGGACACAGACAGATACGCAGTATTTT.

J is TRBJ1-1 and V is TRBV7-3; 7 nucleotides align to TRBD1. The CDR3 is made up of 15 amino acids. Germline V lookup: CDR1 SGHTA, CDR2 FQGTGA. Trimming cost V 5 bases and J 0 bases; bases outside gene matches: 6. CDR3 DNA sequence: TGTGCCAGCAGCCCAGGGGGAGGTATGAACACTGAAGCTTTCTTT. It codes for CASSPGGGMNTEAFF. The full variable domain, with the rest looked up from reference TRBV7-3 and TRBJ1-1, is GAGVSQTPSNKVTEKGKYVELRCDPISGHTALYWYRQSLGQGPEFLIYFQGTGAADDSGLPNDRFFAVRPEGSVSTLKIQRTERGDSAVYLCASSPGGGMNTEAFFGQGTRLTVV.

V is TRBV2 and J is TRBJ2-4; D is undetermined. From germline, CDR1 is SNHLY and CDR2 FYNNEI. V dropped 6 bases and J dropped 5 bases, with 2 bases sitting between them. This CDR3 has 10 amino acids. CDR3 residues: CASRQNIQYF. CDR3 nucleotide sequence: TGTGCCAGCAGGCAAAACATTCAGTACTTC.

This clone was counted a single time. Because it lacks the conserved phenylalanine or tryptophan at the end, this CDR3 is likely a read error. The CDR3 DNA sequence: TGTGCCAGCATCAGGGCAGGGGAGACTAAGGAGCAGTACCTC. This codes for CASIRAGETKEQYL. The genes are TRBV11-2 and TRBJ2-7; possibly TRBD1 for D (6 bases). CDR3 length: 14 residues. Per the germline V gene, CDR1 is SGHAT and CDR2 is FQNNGV. V was shortened by 7 bases and J by 7 bases, with 20 bases between the two germline ends.

The chain recombines TRBV7-3 with TRBJ2-1, with TRBD2 matching over 8 bases. The junction had 18 bases not matched to a gene; V was cut back by 5 bases and J by 9 bases. Looked up from germline, CDR1 is SGHTA and CDR2 is FQGTGA. This CDR3 has 17 residues. CDR3 in DNA: TGTGCCAGCAGCAGTTCTGTAGGAGCGGGAGTATACTCTGAGCAGTTCTTC. Translation: CASSSSVGAGVYSEQFF.

V usage is TRBV6-6 and J usage is TRBJ1-5; D is unclear. The CDR3 sequence is 13 residues long. Germline CDR1 is MNHNY and CDR2 is SVGAGI (reference sequence). V was shortened by 0 bases and J by 3 bases, with 3 bases between the two germline ends. In DNA, the CDR3 is TGTGCCAGCAGTTACTCGACCAATCAGCCCCAGCATTTT. It is translated as CASSYSTNQPQHF.

V gene TRBV7-9 combines with J gene TRBJ1-2; D is unresolved. This CDR3 comprises 18 residues. V was pared by 5 bases and J by 5 bases, with 27 bases between. Germline values: CDR1 SEHNR, CDR2 FQNEAQ (reference sequence). In DNA form, the CDR3 reads TGTGCCAGCAGCCGAGCACGCCGGTCCCCCCTCGCCTCTTATGGCTACACCTTC. This translates into CASSRARRSPLASYGYTF.